These 21 T cell receptor beta chains originate from one sample sequenced in a study of cytomegalovirus exposure and HLA in healthy donors. The PCR made use of 60 Vbeta and 13 Jbeta primers. The assay was immunoSEQ multiplex PCR, and TCRdb's table has in-frame clones only and misses some. The sample holds fewer than 300,000 clones, more than 80% seen once. Input material: PBMCs. The origin of the receptors is a man between 40 and 49 years old in good health and CMV-seropositive.

The rearrangement links TRBV5-1 to TRBJ1-1; D is uncertain. V gave up 7 bases and J gave up 0 bases, with 10 bases separating them. CDR1 is SGHRS and CDR2 is YFSETQ in the germline V gene. CDR3 length: 13 amino acids. The CDR3 bases are TGCGCCAGCCGCCGGGGAATGAACACTGAAGCTTTCTTT. Translated: CASRRGMNTEAFF.

The chain combines TRBV6-1 with TRBJ1-2; D is perhaps TRBD1 (5 bases). The V gene's germline CDR1 is MNHNS and CDR2 SASEGT. The CDR3 contains 12 residues. V was shortened by 5 bases and J by 7 bases, with 11 bases between the two germline ends. CDR3 sequence (DNA): TGTGCCAGCAGTACTAATAGGGGTGGCTACACCTTC. It yields the protein CASSTNRGGYTF.

V and J are TRBV9 and TRBJ2-1; TRBD2 agrees at 14 bases. The germline CDR1 and CDR2 sequences are SGDLS and YYNGEE. Unmatched junction bases numbered 9, after V lost 6 bases and J lost 7 bases. This CDR3 comprises 16 residues. The CDR3 loop reads CASNQRRTSGRNEQFF. CDR3 bases: TGTGCCAGCAATCAAAGGCGGACTAGCGGGAGGAATGAGCAGTTCTTC. Supplemented by reference TRBV9 and TRBJ2-1, the full variable domain reads DSGVTQTPKHLITATGQRVTLRCSPRSGDLSVYWYQQSLDQGLQFLIQYYNGEERAKGNILERFSAQQFPDLHSELNLSSLELGDSALYFCASNQRRTSGRNEQFFGPGTRLTVL.

The V gene is TRBV5-5, the J gene TRBJ1-4; D uncertain. The CDR3 runs to 17 residues. Trimming removed 3 bases at V and 1 base at J, with 16 bases between. In germline, CDR1 is SGHKS, CDR2 YYEKEE (reference sequence). The CDR3 protein is CASSSYGRRGTNEKLFF. As DNA, the CDR3 is TGTGCCAGCAGCTCTTATGGGAGGCGGGGAACTAATGAAAAACTGTTTTTT.

The chain combines TRBV19 with TRBJ1-3, with no clear D. V was trimmed by 9 bases and J by 0 bases, leaving 12 bases between them. Germline assignment: CDR1 LNHDA and CDR2 SQIVND (reference sequence). The CDR3 has 14 residues. This CDR3 reads CASSQTNSGNTIYF. The CDR3 DNA reads as TGTGCCAGCAGCCAGACAAACTCTGGAAACACCATATATTTT.

This clone was seen many times. The gene calls are TRBV28 and TRBJ2-4; D perhaps matches TRBD1 (8 bases). CDR1 MDHEN and CDR2 SYDVKM come from the germline V gene. V lost 5 bases, J lost 1 base, and 12 bases lay in between. The CDR3 extends over 15 amino acids. CDR3 nucleotides: TGTGCCAGCAGTCACAGGGGGGGGGCCAAAAACATTCAGTACTTC. Its translation: CASSHRGGAKNIQYF.

The V call is TRBV2, the J call TRBJ2-5; 7 positions match TRBD2. The CDR3 loop spans 15 amino acids. The V and J ends lost 8 bases and 2 bases, in that order; junction bases with no gene match: 11. Germline CDR1 and CDR2: SNHLY and FYNNEI. CDR3 nucleotide sequence: TGTGCCAGCGGCGAGCCGCGGGAGACGCAAGAGACCCAGTACTTC. This translates into CASGEPRETQETQYF.

The chain carries TRBV27 and TRBJ2-5, with 7 positions matching TRBD1. V dropped 2 bases and J dropped 3; count of bases not matched to a gene: 3. The germline V gene has CDR1 MNHEY and CDR2 SMNVEV (reference sequence). CDR3 length: 14 amino acids. CDR3 coding DNA: TGTGCCAGCAGTTTACGGACAGGCAAAGAGACCCAGTACTTC. Translation gives CASSLRTGKETQYF.

The V call is TRBV13, the J call TRBJ2-1; 10 bases map to TRBD2. The germline V gene has CDR1 PRHDT and CDR2 FYEKMQ (reference sequence). V shed 5 bases, J shed 5 bases, and the junction held 9 bases outside the gene matches. This CDR3 is built from 16 residues. DNA of the CDR3: TGTGCCAGCAGCGGGCTAGCGGGAGCATTGAACAATGAGCAGTTCTTC. It encodes CASSGLAGALNNEQFF.

The J gene is TRBJ2-2, the V gene TRBV6-5; 7 bases align to TRBD1. The V gene end was trimmed by 4 bases and the J gene end by 7 bases; junction bases not matched to a gene: 6. Germline CDR1 is MNHEY and CDR2 is SVGAGI. The CDR3 spans 14 residues. This CDR3 reads CASSFTGVGGELFF. Written as DNA, the CDR3 is TGTGCCAGCAGTTTTACAGGGGTCGGCGGGGAGCTGTTTTTT.

The chain couples TRBV4-1 to TRBJ2-5; TRBD2 aligns across 13 bases. The CDR3 is 16 residues long. Per the germline V gene, CDR1 is MGHRA and CDR2 is YSYEKL. J gave up 2 bases and V 4 bases, and 4 bases lay outside the gene matches. CDR3 DNA: TGCGCCAGCAGCCTGGGACTAGCGGGACGGCAAGAGACCCAGTACTTC. Encoded protein: CASSLGLAGRQETQYF.

For the CDR3, the DNA is TGCAGCGTTGGAACCTCAGGCCCCACAGATACGCAGTATTTT. Translation: CSVGTSGPTDTQYF. This rearrangement joins TRBV29-1 to TRBJ2-3, with no clear D. V dropped 4 bases and J dropped 2 bases, with 13 bases sitting between them. The CDR3 loop spans 14 amino acids. The germline CDR1 and CDR2 sequences are SQVTM and ANQGSEA.

The rearrangement uses TRBV28 and TRBJ1-6; 9 positions agree with TRBD1. This CDR3 spans 18 amino acids. Unmatched junction bases numbered 8, after V lost 5 bases and J lost 0 bases. Per germline, CDR1 MDHEN and CDR2 SYDVKM. In DNA, the CDR3 is TGTGCCAGCAGTCTCGGGACAGGGTTGAGCTCCTATAATTCACCCCTCCACTTT. Translation gives CASSLGTGLSSYNSPLHF.

The J gene is TRBJ2-7, the V gene TRBV30; 10 positions agree with TRBD1. Germline loops: CDR1 GTSNPN, CDR2 SVGIG (reference sequence). This CDR3 is 14 amino acids long. V lost 5 bases to trimming and J lost 3 bases; unmatched junction nucleotides: 7. The CDR3 is CAWGGTGENYEQYF. DNA of the CDR3: TGTGCCTGGGGGGGGACAGGGGAAAACTACGAGCAGTACTTC.

The chain links TRBV29-1 to TRBJ1-1, with TRBD1 matching 7 bases. The junction had 10 bases not matched to a gene; V was cut back by 6 bases and J by 6 bases. The CDR3 length is 13 residues. The germline V gene has CDR1 SQVTM and CDR2 ANQGSEA. CDR3 in DNA: TGCAGCGTCCTGTTTGACAGGGAAGCTGAAGCTTTCTTT. Residues: CSVLFDREAEAFF.

This chain links TRBV5-8 with TRBJ2-5; TRBD2 aligns across 8 bases. The DNA matches TRBJ2-7 better at its end, which makes the J call doubtful. The CDR3 extends over 14 amino acids. The germline V gene has CDR1 SGHTS and CDR2 YDEGEE. CDR3 nucleotides: TGTGCCAGCAGCTTCACGGGAGGGCCGAACGAGCAGTACTTC. This gives the protein CASSFTGGPNEQYF.

As DNA, the CDR3 is TGTGCCAGCAGCCTGGGACTCCAACAAAAGACCCAGTACTTC. It yields the protein CASSLGLQQKTQYF. This chain connects TRBV27 to TRBJ2-5; a weak D match, TRBD2 (6 bases). V lost 6 bases, J lost 6 bases, and 17 bases lay in between. CDR3 size: 14 residues. Germline assignment: CDR1 MNHEY and CDR2 SMNVEV (reference sequence).

This chain uses TRBV18 with TRBJ2-5; TRBD2 aligns across 12 bases. The CDR3 runs 15 residues. V lost 2 bases, J lost 5 bases, and 3 bases stayed unmatched. CDR1 is KGHSH, CDR2 LQKENI, per germline. CDR3 sequence (DNA): TGTGCCAGCTCACCAGGACTAGCGGGATCGGAGACCCAGTACTTC. This encodes CASSPGLAGSETQYF.

The genes are TRBV28 and TRBJ1-1; D perhaps matches TRBD1 (5 bases). The CDR3 length is 15 residues. The germline V and J ends were trimmed by 4 bases and 1 base, with 13 bases remaining between them. Per germline, CDR1 MDHEN and CDR2 SYDVKM. CDR3 in amino acids: CASSWTGHPNTEAFF. As DNA, the CDR3 is TGTGCCAGCAGTTGGACCGGACATCCGAACACTGAAGCTTTCTTT.

This sequence joins TRBV19 and TRBJ2-2; D is perhaps TRBD1 (6 bases). Germline V CDR1 and CDR2: LNHDA, SQIVND (reference sequence). The CDR3 extends over 12 amino acids. V lost 9 bases and J 3 bases, leaving 8 bases between the germline ends. The CDR3 sequence: CASHRDTGELFF. The CDR3 bases are TGTGCCAGCCACAGGGACACCGGGGAGCTGTTTTTT.

The rearrangement links TRBV5-7 to TRBJ2-3, with 7 bases fitting TRBD2. TRBV5-7 is sorted into the ORF group, with uncertain function. This CDR3 has 17 residues. V shed 0 bases, J shed 0 bases, and the junction held 7 bases outside the gene matches. CDR3 loop: CASSLGGKGGSTDTQYF. In DNA, the CDR3 is TGTGCCAGCAGCTTGGGCGGGAAGGGAGGGAGCACAGATACGCAGTATTTT.